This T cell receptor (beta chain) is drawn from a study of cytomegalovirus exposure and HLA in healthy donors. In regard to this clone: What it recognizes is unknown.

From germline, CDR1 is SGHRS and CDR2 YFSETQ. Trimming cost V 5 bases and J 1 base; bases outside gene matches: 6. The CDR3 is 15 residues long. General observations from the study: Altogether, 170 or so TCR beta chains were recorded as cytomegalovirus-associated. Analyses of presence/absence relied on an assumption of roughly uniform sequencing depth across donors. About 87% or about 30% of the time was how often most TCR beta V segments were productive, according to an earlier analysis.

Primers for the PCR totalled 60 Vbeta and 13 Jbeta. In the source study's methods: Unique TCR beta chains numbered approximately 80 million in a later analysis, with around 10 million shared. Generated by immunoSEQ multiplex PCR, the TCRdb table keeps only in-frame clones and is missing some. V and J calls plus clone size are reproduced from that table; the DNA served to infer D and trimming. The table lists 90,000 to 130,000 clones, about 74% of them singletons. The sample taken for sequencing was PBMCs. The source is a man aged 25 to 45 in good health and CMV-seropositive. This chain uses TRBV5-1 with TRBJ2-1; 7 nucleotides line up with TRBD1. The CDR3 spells CASRATGVSYNEQFF. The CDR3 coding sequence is TGCGCCAGCAGGGCTACAGGGGTATCCTACAATGAGCAGTTCTTC.